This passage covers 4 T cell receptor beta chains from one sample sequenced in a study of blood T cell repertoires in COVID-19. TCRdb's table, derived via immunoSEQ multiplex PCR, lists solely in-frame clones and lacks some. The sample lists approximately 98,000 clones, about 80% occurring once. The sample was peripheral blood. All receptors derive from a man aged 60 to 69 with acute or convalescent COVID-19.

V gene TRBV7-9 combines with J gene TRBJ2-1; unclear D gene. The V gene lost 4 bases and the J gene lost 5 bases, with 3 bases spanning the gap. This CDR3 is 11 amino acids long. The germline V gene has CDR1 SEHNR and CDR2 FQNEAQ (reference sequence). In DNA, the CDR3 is TGTGCCAGCAGCTCTAACAATGAGCAGTTCTTC. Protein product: CASSSNNEQFF.

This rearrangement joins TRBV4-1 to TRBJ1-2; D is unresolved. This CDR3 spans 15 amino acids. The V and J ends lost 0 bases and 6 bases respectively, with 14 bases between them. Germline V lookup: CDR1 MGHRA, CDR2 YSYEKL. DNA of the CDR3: TGCGCCAGCAGCCAAGATGTGCGGGGTACTGATGGCTACACCTTC. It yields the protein CASSQDVRGTDGYTF.

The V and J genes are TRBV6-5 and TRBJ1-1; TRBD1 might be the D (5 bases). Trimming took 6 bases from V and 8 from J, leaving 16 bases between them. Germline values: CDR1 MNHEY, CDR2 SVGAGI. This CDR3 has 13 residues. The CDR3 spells CASRYEKGHEAFF. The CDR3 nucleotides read TGTGCCAGCAGGTACGAGAAAGGACACGAAGCTTTCTTT.

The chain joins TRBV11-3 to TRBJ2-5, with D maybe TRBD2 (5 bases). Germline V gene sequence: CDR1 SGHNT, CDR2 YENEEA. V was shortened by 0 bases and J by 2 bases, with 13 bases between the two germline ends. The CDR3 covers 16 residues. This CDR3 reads CASSLDRGSIQETQYF. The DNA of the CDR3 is TGTGCCAGCAGCTTAGATCGGGGTAGCATTCAAGAGACCCAGTACTTC.